The 6 T cell receptor beta chains below come from one sample, sequenced in a study of immune evolution from preneoplasia to lung adenocarcinoma. Sequencing was performed with immunoSEQ multiplex PCR; in TCRdb, only in-frame clones are kept and a portion is missing. The table records around 5,500 clones, 55% to 70% of them present only once. Sequencing was carried out using FFPE adjacent normal lung tissue. The receptors come from a person of 80 years or more with lung adenocarcinoma.

J is TRBJ2-1 and V is TRBV18; 7 bases fit TRBD1. The CDR3 covers 15 residues. J lost 9 bases, V lost 3 bases, and 11 bases had no gene match. Germline CDR1 is KGHSH and CDR2 is LQKENI. Written as DNA, the CDR3 is TGTGCCAGCTCACCGGAACAGGGGAGTTCGGGTGAGCAGTTCTTC. Translated, it gives CASSPEQGSSGEQFF.

J is TRBJ2-7 and V is TRBV7-8; D not resolved. The V gene lost 5 bases and the J gene lost 5 bases, with 16 bases spanning the gap. Looked up from germline, CDR1 is SGHVS and CDR2 is FQNEAQ. The length of the CDR3 is 14 residues. The CDR3 reads CASSPTLVGNEQYF. Written as DNA, the CDR3 is TGTGCCAGCAGCCCTACTTTAGTAGGAAACGAGCAGTACTTC.

In its sample, this clone ranks as medium-sized. The chain is built from TRBV27 and TRBJ1-6; possible D gene TRBD1, 5 bases. CDR3 length: 16 amino acids. Germline values: CDR1 MNHEY, CDR2 SMNVEV (reference sequence). Trimming pared 3 bases from V and 3 bases from J, leaving 12 bases between. CDR3 residues: CASSFGGDLYNSPLHF. The DNA for the CDR3 is TGTGCCAGCAGTTTTGGAGGGGACCTCTATAATTCACCCCTCCACTTT.

This clone was seen only once. This chain joins TRBV7-2 and TRBJ2-7; D is possibly TRBD1 (6 bases). There are 14 residues in the CDR3. Germline V gene lookup returns CDR1 SGHTA and CDR2 FQGNSA. Trimming stripped 6 bases from V and 0 bases from J, with 12 bases between. CDR3 region: CASSQGQLSYEQYF. CDR3 DNA: TGTGCCAGCAGTCAAGGACAGCTCTCCTACGAGCAGTACTTC.

The CDR3 is CASSEAEGDEQFF. The CDR3 coding sequence is TGTGCCAGCAGTGAAGCTGAGGGGGATGAGCAGTTCTTC. The chain recombines TRBV2 with TRBJ2-1; D possibly corresponds to TRBD1 (6 bases). Germline CDR1 and CDR2: SNHLY and FYNNEI. The CDR3 runs 13 residues. Trimming took off 0 bases at V and 8 bases at J, with 8 bases between the two ends.

J is TRBJ1-4 and V is TRBV6-5, with 7 bases lining up with TRBD1. The germline V gene encodes CDR1 MNHEY and CDR2 SVGAGI. With V trimmed by 5 bases and J by 8 bases, 8 bases remained unmatched. The CDR3 is made up of 14 amino acids. The CDR3 protein is CASSHRGSDEKLFF. The CDR3 coding sequence is TGTGCCAGCAGTCACAGGGGATCAGACGAAAAACTGTTTTTT.